This TCR beta chain derives from a study of T cells after yellow fever vaccination. The CDR3 loop spans 13 amino acids. V lost 6 bases and J 4 bases, leaving 12 bases between the germline ends. They built TCR cDNA with 5'RACE template switching, a step that put in a universal primer site and UMIs. TCRdb called the 5' RACE reads again in MiXCR, with one record for every CDR3 protein. The sample lists hundreds of thousands of distinct CDR3 sequences, roughly 10% occurring once. General observations from the study: Booster samples showed a return of most primary-vaccination clones (approximately 96% CD4, 70% to 90% CD8). Contaminating bulk clonotypes could be abundant in FACS-sorted repertoires.

This clonotype was detected many times. Its antigen is not identified. The receptor was isolated from a man aged 18 to 29 who received the YFV17D yellow fever vaccine. This specimen consisted of PBMCs, obtained on the day of the first yellow fever vaccination. The chain combines TRBV12-3 or TRBV12-4 with TRBJ1-1, with a weak D call TRBD1 (6 bases). The chain's CDR3 is CASRIQGGTEAFF. As DNA, the CDR3 is TGTGCCAGCAGGATACAAGGGGGCACTGAAGCTTTCTTT.